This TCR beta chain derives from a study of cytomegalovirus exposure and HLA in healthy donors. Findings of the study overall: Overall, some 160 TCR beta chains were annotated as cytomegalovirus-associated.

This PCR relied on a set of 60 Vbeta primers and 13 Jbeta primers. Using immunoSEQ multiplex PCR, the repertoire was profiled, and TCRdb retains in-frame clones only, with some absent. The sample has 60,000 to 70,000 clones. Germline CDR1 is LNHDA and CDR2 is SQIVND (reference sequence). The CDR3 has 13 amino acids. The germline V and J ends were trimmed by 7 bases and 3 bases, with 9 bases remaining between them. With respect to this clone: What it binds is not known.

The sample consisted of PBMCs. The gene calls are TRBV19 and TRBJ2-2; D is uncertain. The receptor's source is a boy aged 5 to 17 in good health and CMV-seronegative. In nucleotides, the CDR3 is TGTGCCAGTACCCTTTCGGACACCGGGGAGCTGTTTTTT. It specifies CASTLSDTGELFF.